The present T cell receptor beta chain was sequenced within a study of shared clonotypes between healthy human individuals. The V gene end was trimmed by 1 base and the J gene end by 3 bases; junction bases not matched to a gene: 3. This CDR3 comprises 16 residues. Germline V gene data show CDR1 as KGHSH and CDR2 as LQKENI. Replicate PCRs for sorted subsets used approximately 220 ng DNA; this equaled 30,000 to 35,000 T cell genomes. Sequenced by immunoSEQ multiplex PCR; TCRdb stores in-frame clones only, minus some. The table includes roughly 1,500,000 clones, 98% detected once. The source is a man under 40 in good health. Sequencing used naive CD4+ T cells sorted from blood. Described subset: CD45RA+ positively selected. This rearrangement joins TRBV18 to TRBJ2-1; TRBD1 agrees at 10 bases. CDR3 DNA: TGTGCCAGCTCACCACTTGGACAGGGGGACTACAATGAGCAGTTCTTC. Translated: CASSPLGQGDYNEQFF.